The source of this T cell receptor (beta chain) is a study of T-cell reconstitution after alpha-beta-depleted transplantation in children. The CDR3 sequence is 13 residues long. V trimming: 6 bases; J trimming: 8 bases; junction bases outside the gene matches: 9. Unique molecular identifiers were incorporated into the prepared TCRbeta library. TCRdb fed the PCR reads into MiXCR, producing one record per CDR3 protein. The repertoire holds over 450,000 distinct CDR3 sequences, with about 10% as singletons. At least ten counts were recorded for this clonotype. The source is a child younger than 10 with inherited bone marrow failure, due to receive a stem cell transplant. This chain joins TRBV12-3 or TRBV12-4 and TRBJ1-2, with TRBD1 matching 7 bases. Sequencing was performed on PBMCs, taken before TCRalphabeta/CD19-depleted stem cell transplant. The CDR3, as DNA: TGTGCCAGCAGCCCTGACAGGGTAGGAGGCTACACCTTC. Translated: CASSPDRVGGYTF.